This T cell receptor beta chain is drawn from a study of T cell changes during pregnancy in multiple sclerosis. V gave up 5 bases and J gave up 0 bases, with 19 bases separating them. The V gene's germline CDR1 is LNHDA and CDR2 SQIVND (reference sequence). The CDR3 sequence is 17 residues long. Clones were read by immunoSEQ multiplex PCR, and TCRdb kept only the in-frame ones, dropping some. The repertoire holds about 80,000 clones, with about 95% as singletons. This clonotype was sampled from a female donor with multiple sclerosis, enrolled in a pregnancy study. Sequenced here: peripheral blood, sampled in the third trimester of pregnancy. The chain joins TRBV19 to TRBJ1-2, with a weak D call TRBD1 (6 bases). CDR3 in amino acids: CASSGMDSITSNYGYTF. The CDR3 DNA follows: TGTGCCAGTAGTGGGATGGACAGCATCACCTCTAACTATGGCTACACCTTC. Together with reference TRBV19 and TRBJ1-2, the CDR3 gives the full variable domain: DGGITQSPKYLFRKEGQNVTLSCEQNLNHDAMYWYRQDPGQGLRLIYYSQIVNDFQKGDIAEGYSVSREKKESFPLTVTSAQKNPTAFYLCASSGMDSITSNYGYTFGSGTRLTVV.